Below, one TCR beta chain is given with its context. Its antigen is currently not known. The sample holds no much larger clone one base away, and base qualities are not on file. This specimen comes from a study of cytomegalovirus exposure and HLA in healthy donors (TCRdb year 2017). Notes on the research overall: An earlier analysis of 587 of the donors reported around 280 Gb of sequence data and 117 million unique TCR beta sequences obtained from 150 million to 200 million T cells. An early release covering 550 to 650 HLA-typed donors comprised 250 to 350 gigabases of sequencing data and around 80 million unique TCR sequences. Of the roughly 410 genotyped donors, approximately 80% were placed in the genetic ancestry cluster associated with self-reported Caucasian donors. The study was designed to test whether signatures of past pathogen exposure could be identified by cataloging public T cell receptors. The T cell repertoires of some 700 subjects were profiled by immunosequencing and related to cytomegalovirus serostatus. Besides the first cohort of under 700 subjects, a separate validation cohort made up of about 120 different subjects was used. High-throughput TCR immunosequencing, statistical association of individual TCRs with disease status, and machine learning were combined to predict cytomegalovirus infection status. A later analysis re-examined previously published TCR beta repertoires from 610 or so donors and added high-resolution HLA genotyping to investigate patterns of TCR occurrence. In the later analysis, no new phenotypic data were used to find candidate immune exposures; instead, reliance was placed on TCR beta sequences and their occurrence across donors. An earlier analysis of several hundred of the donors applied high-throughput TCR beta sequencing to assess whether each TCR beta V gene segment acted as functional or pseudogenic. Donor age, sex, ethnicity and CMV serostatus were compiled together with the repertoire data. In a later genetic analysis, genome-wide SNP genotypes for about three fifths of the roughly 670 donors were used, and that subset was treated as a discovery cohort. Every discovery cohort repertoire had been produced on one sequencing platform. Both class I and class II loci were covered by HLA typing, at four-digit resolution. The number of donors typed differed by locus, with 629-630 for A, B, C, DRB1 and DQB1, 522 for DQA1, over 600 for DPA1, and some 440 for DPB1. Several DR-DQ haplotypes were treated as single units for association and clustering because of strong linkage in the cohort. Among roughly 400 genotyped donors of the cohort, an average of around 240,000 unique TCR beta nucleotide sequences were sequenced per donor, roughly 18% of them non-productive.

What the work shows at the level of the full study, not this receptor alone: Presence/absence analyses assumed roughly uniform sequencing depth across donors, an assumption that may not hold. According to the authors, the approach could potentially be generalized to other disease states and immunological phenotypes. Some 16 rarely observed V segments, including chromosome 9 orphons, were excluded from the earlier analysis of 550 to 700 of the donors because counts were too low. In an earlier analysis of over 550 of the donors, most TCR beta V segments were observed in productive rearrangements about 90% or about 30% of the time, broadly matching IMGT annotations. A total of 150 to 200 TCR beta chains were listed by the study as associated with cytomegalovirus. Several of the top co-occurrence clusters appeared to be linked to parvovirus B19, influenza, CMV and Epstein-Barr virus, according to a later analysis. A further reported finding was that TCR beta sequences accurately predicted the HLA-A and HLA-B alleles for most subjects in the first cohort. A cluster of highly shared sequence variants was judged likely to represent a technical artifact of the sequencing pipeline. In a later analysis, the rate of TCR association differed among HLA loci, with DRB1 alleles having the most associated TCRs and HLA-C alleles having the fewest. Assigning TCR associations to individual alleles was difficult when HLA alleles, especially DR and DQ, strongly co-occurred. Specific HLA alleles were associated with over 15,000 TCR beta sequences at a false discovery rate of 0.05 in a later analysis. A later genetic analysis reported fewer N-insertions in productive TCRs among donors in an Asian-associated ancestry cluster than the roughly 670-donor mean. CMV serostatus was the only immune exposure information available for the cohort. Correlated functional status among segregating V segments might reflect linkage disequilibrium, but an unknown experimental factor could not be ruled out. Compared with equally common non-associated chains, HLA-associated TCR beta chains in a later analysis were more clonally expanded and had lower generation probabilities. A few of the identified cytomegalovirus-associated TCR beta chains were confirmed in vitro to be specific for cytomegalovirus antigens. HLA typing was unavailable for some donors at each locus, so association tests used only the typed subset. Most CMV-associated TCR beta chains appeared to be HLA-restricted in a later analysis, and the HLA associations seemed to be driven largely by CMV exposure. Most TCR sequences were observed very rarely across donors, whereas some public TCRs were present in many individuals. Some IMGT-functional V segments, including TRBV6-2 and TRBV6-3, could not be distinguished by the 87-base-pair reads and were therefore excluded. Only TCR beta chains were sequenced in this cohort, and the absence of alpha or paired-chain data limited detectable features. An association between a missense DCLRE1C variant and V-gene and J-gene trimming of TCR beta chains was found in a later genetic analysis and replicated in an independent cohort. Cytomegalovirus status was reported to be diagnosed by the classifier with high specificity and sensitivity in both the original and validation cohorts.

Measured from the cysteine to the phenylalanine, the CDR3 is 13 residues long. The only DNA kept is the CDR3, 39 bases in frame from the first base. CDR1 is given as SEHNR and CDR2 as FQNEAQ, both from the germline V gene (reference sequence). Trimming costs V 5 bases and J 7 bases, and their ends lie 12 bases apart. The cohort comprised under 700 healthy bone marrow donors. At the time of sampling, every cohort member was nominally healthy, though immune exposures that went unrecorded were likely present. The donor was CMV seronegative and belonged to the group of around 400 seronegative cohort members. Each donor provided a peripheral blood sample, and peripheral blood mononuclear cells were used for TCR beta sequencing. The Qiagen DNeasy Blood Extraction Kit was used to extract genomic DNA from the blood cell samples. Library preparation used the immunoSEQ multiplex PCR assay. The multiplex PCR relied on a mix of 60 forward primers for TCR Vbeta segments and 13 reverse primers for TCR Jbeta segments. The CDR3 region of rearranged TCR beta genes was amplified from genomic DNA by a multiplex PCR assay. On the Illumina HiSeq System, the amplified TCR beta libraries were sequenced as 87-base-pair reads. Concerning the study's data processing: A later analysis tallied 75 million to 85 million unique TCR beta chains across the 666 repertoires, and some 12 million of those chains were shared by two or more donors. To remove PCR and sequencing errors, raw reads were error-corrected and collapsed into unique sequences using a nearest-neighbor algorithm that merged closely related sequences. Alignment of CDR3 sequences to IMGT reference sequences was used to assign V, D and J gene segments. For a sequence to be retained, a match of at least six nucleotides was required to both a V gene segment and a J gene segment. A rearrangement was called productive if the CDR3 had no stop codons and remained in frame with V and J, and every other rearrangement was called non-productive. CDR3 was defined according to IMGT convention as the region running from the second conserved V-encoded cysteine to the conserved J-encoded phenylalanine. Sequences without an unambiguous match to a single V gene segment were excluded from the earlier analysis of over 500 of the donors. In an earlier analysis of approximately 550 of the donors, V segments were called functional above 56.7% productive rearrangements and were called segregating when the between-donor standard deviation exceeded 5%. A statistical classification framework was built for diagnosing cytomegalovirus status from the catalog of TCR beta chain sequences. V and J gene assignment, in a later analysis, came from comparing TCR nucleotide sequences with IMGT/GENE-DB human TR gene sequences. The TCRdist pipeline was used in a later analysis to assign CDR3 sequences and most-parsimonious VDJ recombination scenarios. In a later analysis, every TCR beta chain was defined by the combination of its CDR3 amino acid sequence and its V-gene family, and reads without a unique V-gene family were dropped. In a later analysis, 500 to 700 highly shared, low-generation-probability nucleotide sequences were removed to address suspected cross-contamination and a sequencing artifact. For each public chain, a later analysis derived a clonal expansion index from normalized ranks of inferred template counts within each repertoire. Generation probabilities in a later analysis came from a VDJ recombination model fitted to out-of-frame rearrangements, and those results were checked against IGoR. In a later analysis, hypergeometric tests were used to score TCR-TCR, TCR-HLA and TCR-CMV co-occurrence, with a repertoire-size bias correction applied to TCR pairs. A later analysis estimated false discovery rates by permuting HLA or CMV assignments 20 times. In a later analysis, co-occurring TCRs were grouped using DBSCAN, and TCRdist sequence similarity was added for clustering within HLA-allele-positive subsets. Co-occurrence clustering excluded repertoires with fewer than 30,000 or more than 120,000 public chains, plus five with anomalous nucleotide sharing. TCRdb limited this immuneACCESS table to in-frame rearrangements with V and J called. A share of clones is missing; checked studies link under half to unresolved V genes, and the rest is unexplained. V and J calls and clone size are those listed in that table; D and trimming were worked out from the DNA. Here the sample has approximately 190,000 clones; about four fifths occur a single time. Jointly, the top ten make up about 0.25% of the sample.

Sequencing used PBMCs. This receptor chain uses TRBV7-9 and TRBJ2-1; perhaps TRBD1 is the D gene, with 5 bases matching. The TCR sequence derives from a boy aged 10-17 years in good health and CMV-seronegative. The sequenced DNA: TGTGCCAGCAGCCAACAGGCACGGAATGAGCAGTTCTTC. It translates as CASSQQARNEQFF.